This passage covers 10 T cell receptor beta chains from one sample sequenced in a study of T-cell memory formation after mild COVID-19. Via MiXCR, TCRdb re-called the 5' RACE reads, giving one row per CDR3 protein. The sample lists approximately 300,000 distinct CDR3 sequences; approximately 16% were seen once. Sequencing was performed on PBMCs or a T cell subset sorted from them (not recorded which). The receptor set was obtained from a man aged 18 to 30 who had mild COVID-19 (a few samples of this study predate the infection). Cell type and time point are not known.

The chain links TRBV6-2 or TRBV6-3 to TRBJ1-2; weak D call: TRBD1 (5 bases). Trimming pared 5 bases from V and 7 bases from J, leaving 14 bases between. Germline CDR1 MNHEY, CDR2 SVGEGT. The CDR3 runs 13 residues. The CDR3 is CASSGTSGFGYTF. For the CDR3, the DNA is TGTGCCAGCAGTGGGACCTCAGGGTTTGGCTACACCTTC.

This clonotype was observed many times. The CDR3 DNA is TGTGCCTGGGGGAAGAATGAGCAGTTCTTC. Translation gives CAWGKNEQFF. The V and J genes are TRBV28 and TRBJ2-1; either TRBD1 or TRBD2 may supply D (5 bases each). V was cut by 11 bases and J by 7 bases, with 9 bases left in between. CDR1 and CDR2 (germline): MDHEN, SYDVKM. The CDR3 loop spans 10 amino acids.

The rearrangement links TRBV3-1 to TRBJ2-2; 10 nucleotides agree with TRBD1. The CDR3 covers 15 residues. CDR1 LGHDT and CDR2 YNNKEL come from the germline V gene (reference sequence). V trimming: 7 bases; J trimming: 3 bases; junction bases outside the gene matches: 5. CDR3 residues: CASNPGTGDTGELFF. DNA of the CDR3: TGTGCCAGCAACCCCGGGACAGGGGACACCGGGGAGCTGTTTTTT.

A few counts support this clonotype. This rearrangement joins TRBV6-2 or TRBV6-3 to TRBJ2-5; D may be TRBD1 (5 bases). Trimming removed 7 bases at V and 1 base at J, with 13 bases between. The CDR3 loop spans 14 amino acids. Looked up from germline, CDR1 is MNHEY and CDR2 is SVGEGT. The CDR3 coding sequence is TGTGCCAGCAAAGTCCCGACAGTCCAAGAGACCCAGTACTTC. Translated, it gives CASKVPTVQETQYF.

The genes are TRBV4-3 and TRBJ1-6; the D gene is possibly TRBD1 (5 bases). In germline, CDR1 is LGHNA, CDR2 YSLEER. The germline V and J ends were trimmed by 4 bases and 9 bases, with 10 bases remaining between them. The CDR3 runs to 13 residues. In nucleotides, the CDR3 is TGCGCCAGCAGCCGCTGGCAGGGTTCACCCCTCCACTTT. This encodes CASSRWQGSPLHF.

The table lists this clonotype with many counts. The DNA of the CDR3 is TGTGCCAGCAGCTTACCCCACTTCCCCCCGGGGGATACGCAGTATTTT. It translates to CASSLPHFPPGDTQYF. The rearrangement uses TRBV7-9 and TRBJ2-3; tentative D call: TRBD2 (5 bases). This CDR3 has 16 amino acids. V shed 2 bases and J shed 6 bases, with 18 bases lying between them. Germline CDR1 SEHNR, CDR2 FQNEAQ (reference sequence).

This clonotype was picked up a small number of times. The chain combines TRBV7-9 with TRBJ2-2, with D tentatively TRBD1 (6 bases). V shed 0 bases and J shed 5 bases, with 7 bases lying between them. Germline CDR1 is SEHNR and CDR2 is FQNEAQ (reference sequence). The CDR3 is 14 amino acids. The CDR3 spells CASSLATGTGELFF. DNA for the CDR3: TGTGCCAGCAGCTTAGCGACAGGTACCGGGGAGCTGTTTTTT.

The rearrangement uses TRBV10-3 and TRBJ2-1; 12 bases agree with TRBD2. The V and J ends lost 4 bases and 8 bases, in that order; junction bases with no gene match: 3. The germline CDR1 and CDR2 sequences are ENHRY and SYGVKD. This CDR3 contains 14 residues. The DNA for the CDR3 is TGTGCCATCAGTGCTAGCGGGGGGGCCTATGAGCAGTTCTTC. It yields the protein CAISASGGAYEQFF.

The chain joins TRBV29-1 to TRBJ2-4; 8 bases match TRBD1. The CDR3 extends over 16 amino acids. Germline values: CDR1 SQVTM, CDR2 ANQGSEA. V lost 5 bases, J lost 3 bases, and 12 bases stayed unmatched. Here the CDR3 DNA reads TGCAGCGTTCTAGCAGGGGGCAACACTGTCAAAAACATTCAGTACTTC. Protein sequence: CSVLAGGNTVKNIQYF. Looking up the rest from reference TRBV29-1 and TRBJ2-4 gives the full variable domain: SAVISQKPSRDICQRGTSLTIQCQVDSQVTMMFWYRQQPGQSLTLIATANQGSEATYESGFVIDKFPISRPNLTFSTLTVSNMSPEDSSIYLCSVLAGGNTVKNIQYFGAGTRLSVL.

This clonotype was counted ten times or more. This chain links TRBV12-3 or TRBV12-4 with TRBJ1-2, with 12 bases that match TRBD1. The CDR3 sequence is 16 residues long. With V trimmed by 7 bases and J by 5 bases, 11 bases remained unmatched. CDR3 in amino acids: CASIPLGTGGMYGYTF. The CDR3 nucleotides are TGTGCCAGCATACCTCTTGGGACAGGGGGCATGTATGGCTACACCTTC.